This T cell receptor (beta chain) is from a study of T cell changes during pregnancy in multiple sclerosis. Trimming stripped 5 bases from V and 2 bases from J, with 12 bases between. This CDR3 is built from 15 residues. Germline CDR1 reads SGHTA; CDR2 reads FQGNSA. Libraries were prepared by immunoSEQ multiplex PCR; TCRdb keeps only in-frame clonotypes and omits some of them. The sample lists roughly 48,000 clones, 94% seen once, with roughly 0.5% in the top ten. The material sequenced was CD4+ T cells from peripheral blood mononuclear cells, taken in the first trimester of pregnancy. The TCR originated in a female donor with multiple sclerosis, enrolled in a pregnancy study. The rearrangement joins TRBV7-2 to TRBJ2-2; D is unresolved. CDR3 protein: CASSPMELNTGELFF. The CDR3 nucleotides read TGTGCCAGCAGCCCAATGGAGTTAAACACCGGGGAGCTGTTTTTT.